A selection of T cell receptor beta chains follows, all from one sample in a study of blood T cell repertoires in COVID-19. Only in-frame clones appear in the TCRdb table, and some are missing; sequencing was by immunoSEQ multiplex PCR. Of around 230,000 clones listed, about 81% are singletons. The sample consisted of peripheral blood. The receptors come from a woman aged 55-70 years with active or convalescent COVID-19. Both conserved end residues are part of each CDR3.

v_call	j_call	cdr3_aa
TRBV7-3	TRBJ2-5	CASSPGGLSGLGTQYF
TRBV9	TRBJ1-2	CASSVDTDYGYTF
TRBV29-1	TRBJ1-2	CSVEDHFGVSGGYTF
TRBV18	TRBJ2-1	CASSPGTSPVDEQFF
TRBV5-1	TRBJ2-5	CASSLGQGLQETQYF
TRBV7-7	TRBJ2-2	CASSPRAYRSTGELFF
TRBV27	TRBJ1-1	CASSPHRGRDTEAFF
TRBV10-3	TRBJ1-5	CAISDLTEDQPQHF
TRBV11-2	TRBJ2-7	CASSLGGGPEQYF
TRBV6-6	TRBJ1-1	CASTDQNTEAFF
TRBV19	TRBJ2-7	CASSPPQGAVTEQYF
TRBV5-1	TRBJ1-6	CASSLDRVGSYNSPLHF
TRBV5-1	TRBJ1-2	CASTPSREGYGYTF
TRBV7-9	TRBJ2-1	CASSPRQGPYNEQFF